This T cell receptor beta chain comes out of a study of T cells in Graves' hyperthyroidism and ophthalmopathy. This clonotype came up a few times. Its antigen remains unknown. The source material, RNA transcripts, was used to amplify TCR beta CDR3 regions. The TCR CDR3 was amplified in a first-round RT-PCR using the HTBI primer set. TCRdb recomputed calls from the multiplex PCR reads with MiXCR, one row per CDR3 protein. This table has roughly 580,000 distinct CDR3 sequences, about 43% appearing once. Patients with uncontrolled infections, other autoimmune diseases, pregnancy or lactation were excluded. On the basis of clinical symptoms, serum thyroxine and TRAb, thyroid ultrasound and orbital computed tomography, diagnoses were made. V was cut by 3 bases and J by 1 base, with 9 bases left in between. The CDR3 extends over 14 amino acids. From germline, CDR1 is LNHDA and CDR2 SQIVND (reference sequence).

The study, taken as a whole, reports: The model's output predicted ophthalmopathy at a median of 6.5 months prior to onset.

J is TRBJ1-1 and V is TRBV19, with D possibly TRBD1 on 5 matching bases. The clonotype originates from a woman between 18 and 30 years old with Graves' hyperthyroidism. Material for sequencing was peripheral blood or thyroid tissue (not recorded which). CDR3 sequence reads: CASSIRDPNTEAFF. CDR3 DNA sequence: TGTGCCAGTAGTATCAGGGACCCGAACACTGAAGCTTTCTTT.